The 15 T cell receptor beta chains given below trace back to one sample, sequenced in a study of cytomegalovirus exposure and HLA in healthy donors (dated by TCRdb to the late 2010s). The library was produced with the immunoSEQ multiplex PCR assay. For the multiplex PCR, a mixture combining 60 forward primers for TCR Vbeta segments and 13 reverse primers for TCR Jbeta segments was used. TCRdb took this table from immuneACCESS and kept in-frame rearrangements with V and J called. Such tables lack part of the clones; where checked against another copy, unresolved V genes explain under half of the gap, and the rest is unexplained. Across this sample there are about 200,000 clones, with less than 85% seen only once. Together, the top ten hold 0.63% of the sample. Sequenced sample: PBMCs. The receptors originated from a man aged 18 to 30 in good health and CMV-seronegative.

A few counts support this clone. This chain links TRBV19 with TRBJ1-5; possibly TRBD1 for D (6 bases). The CDR3 extends over 14 amino acids. The ends were cut back, 8 bases at V and 7 bases at J, with 18 bases in the middle. Germline assignment: CDR1 LNHDA and CDR2 SQIVND (reference sequence). CDR3 residues: CASGPQGSRQPQHF. CDR3 DNA: TGTGCCAGTGGCCCCCAGGGGAGTCGCCAGCCCCAGCATTTT.

The gene calls are TRBV11-2 and TRBJ2-7; possible D gene TRBD1, 5 bases. CDR1 and CDR2 from the germline V gene are SGHAT and FQNNGV. The germline V and J ends were trimmed by 6 bases and 2 bases, with 11 bases remaining between them. The CDR3 has 13 amino acids. CDR3 amino acids: CASSIGAPYEQYF. The CDR3, as DNA: TGTGCCAGCAGTATAGGGGCACCCTACGAGCAGTACTTC.

The rearrangement joins TRBV19 to TRBJ1-5; tentatively, D is TRBD1 (6 bases). The V gene's germline CDR1 is LNHDA and CDR2 SQIVND (reference sequence). Trimming took 3 bases from V and 7 from J, leaving 16 bases between them. The CDR3 length is 15 residues. The CDR3 spells CASSIAGVRSQPQHF. CDR3 bases: TGTGCCAGTAGTATCGCAGGGGTTCGATCCCAGCCCCAGCATTTT.

This clone was detected only a few times. The V gene is TRBV6-5, the J gene TRBJ1-3; no reliable D call. Germline CDR1 is MNHEY and CDR2 is SVGAGI. Trimming pared 5 bases from V and 4 bases from J, leaving 12 bases between. The CDR3 has 14 residues. This chain's CDR3 is CASSAGIWGNTIYF. CDR3 nucleotides: TGTGCCAGCAGTGCGGGGATTTGGGGAAACACCATATATTTT.

The rearrangement joins TRBV10-1 to TRBJ2-2, with D unresolved. Trimming shortened V by 4 bases and J by 4 bases, and 7 bases separated the two germline ends. This CDR3 is built from 13 residues. The germline gives CDR1 WNHNN, CDR2 SYGVQD (reference sequence). In nucleotides, the CDR3 is TGCGCCAGCAGTGTTATGCGCACCGGGGAGCTGTTTTTT. It encodes CASSVMRTGELFF.

In this sample, this clone turned up once. The gene calls are TRBV5-1 and TRBJ2-5, with a weak D call TRBD1 (6 bases). The V gene lost 4 bases and the J gene lost 2 bases, with 12 bases spanning the gap. Germline loops: CDR1 SGHRS, CDR2 YFSETQ. The CDR3 length is 14 residues. The CDR3 sequence: CASSTPGQQETQYF. Here the CDR3 DNA reads TGCGCCAGCAGCACCCCAGGACAGCAAGAGACCCAGTACTTC. The entire variable domain, with the rest obtained from reference TRBV5-1 and TRBJ2-5, is as follows: KAGVTQTPRYLIKTRGQQVTLSCSPISGHRSVSWYQQTPGQGLQFLFEYFSETQRNKGNFPGRFSGRQFSNSRSEMNVSTLELGDSALYLCASSTPGQQETQYFGPGTRLLVL.

In this sample, this clone turned up once. The chain is built from TRBV7-3 and TRBJ2-1; tentative D call: TRBD2 (7 bases). V lost 5 bases and J lost 2, with 22 bases in between. The CDR3 is 18 residues long. CDR1 is SGHTA, CDR2 FQGTGA, per germline. CDR3 sequence (DNA): TGTGCCAGCAGCCCCCGGACGAGGGGGGGAGGGCCCTACAATGAGCAGTTCTTC. Translation: CASSPRTRGGGPYNEQFF.

The chain combines TRBV5-1 with TRBJ2-7, with 12 bases aligning to TRBD2. Germline CDR1 reads SGHRS; CDR2 reads YFSETQ. This CDR3 is built from 14 residues. Trimming cost V 4 bases and J 6 bases; bases outside gene matches: 5. CDR3 sequence: CASSGGTSGSEQYF. The CDR3 DNA sequence: TGCGCCAGCAGCGGCGGGACTAGCGGGTCCGAGCAGTACTTC.

V is TRBV19 and J is TRBJ2-1; 9 bases match TRBD2. The CDR3 loop spans 14 amino acids. Germline assignment: CDR1 LNHDA and CDR2 SQIVND (reference sequence). The trim removed 6 bases at V and 8 bases at J, leaving 8 bases unmatched. Here the CDR3 DNA reads TGTGCCAGTAGCAAACTTAGCGGGGGTGATGAGCAGTTCTTC. It is translated as CASSKLSGGDEQFF.

V gene TRBV6-1 combines with J gene TRBJ1-4; D is uncertain. CDR1 and CDR2 from the germline V gene are MNHNS and SASEGT. V lost 1 base, J lost 4 bases, and 16 bases lay in between. The CDR3 is 17 residues long. The chain's CDR3 is CASSEVLGRADNEKLFF. In DNA, the CDR3 is TGTGCCAGCAGTGAAGTGTTGGGGAGGGCAGATAATGAAAAACTGTTTTTT.

Only a few counts were recorded for this clone. This chain links TRBV4-1 with TRBJ1-1; D is possibly TRBD1 (5 bases). This CDR3 is built from 13 residues. Germline V gene sequence: CDR1 MGHRA, CDR2 YSYEKL. The V gene lost 5 bases and the J gene lost 1 base, with 8 bases spanning the gap. The CDR3 DNA follows: TGCGCCAGCAGCGGACACTCGAACACTGAAGCTTTCTTT. Its protein is CASSGHSNTEAFF.

This rearrangement joins TRBV19 to TRBJ2-7; D may be TRBD2 (6 bases). Germline V CDR1 and CDR2: LNHDA, SQIVND (reference sequence). V was pared by 5 bases and J by 3 bases, with 11 bases between. The CDR3 totals 13 residues. The CDR3 DNA follows: TGTGCCAGTAGTTACCCGGGAGACTACGAGCAGTACTTC. It is translated as CASSYPGDYEQYF.

The V gene is TRBV4-1, the J gene TRBJ2-1, with 9 bases identical to TRBD1. Unmatched junction bases numbered 8, after V lost 1 base and J lost 10 bases. The germline V gene has CDR1 MGHRA and CDR2 YSYEKL. The CDR3 covers 15 residues. The CDR3 spells CASSQVGTGRNEQFF. In DNA, the CDR3 is TGCGCCAGCAGCCAAGTGGGGACAGGGCGTAACGAGCAGTTCTTC.

This clone was seen more than once but under ten times. The J gene is TRBJ2-7, the V gene TRBV28, with TRBD2 identical over 7 bases. The CDR3 sequence is 16 residues long. CDR1 and CDR2 from the germline V gene are MDHEN and SYDVKM. Losses at the gene ends were 7 bases for V and 2 bases for J; bases not matched to a gene: 14. The CDR3 sequence is CASMGQGGRTAYEQYF. The CDR3, as DNA: TGTGCCAGCATGGGGCAGGGAGGGCGGACTGCCTACGAGCAGTACTTC.

The chain is built from TRBV9 and TRBJ1-5; D remains unclear. Germline V gene lookup returns CDR1 SGDLS and CDR2 YYNGEE. The CDR3 runs 15 residues. Trimming stripped 3 bases from V and 0 bases from J, with 10 bases between. In DNA form, the CDR3 reads TGTGCCAGCAGCGAGGCGGGGTATAGCAATCAGCCCCAGCATTTT. Translating gives CASSEAGYSNQPQHF.